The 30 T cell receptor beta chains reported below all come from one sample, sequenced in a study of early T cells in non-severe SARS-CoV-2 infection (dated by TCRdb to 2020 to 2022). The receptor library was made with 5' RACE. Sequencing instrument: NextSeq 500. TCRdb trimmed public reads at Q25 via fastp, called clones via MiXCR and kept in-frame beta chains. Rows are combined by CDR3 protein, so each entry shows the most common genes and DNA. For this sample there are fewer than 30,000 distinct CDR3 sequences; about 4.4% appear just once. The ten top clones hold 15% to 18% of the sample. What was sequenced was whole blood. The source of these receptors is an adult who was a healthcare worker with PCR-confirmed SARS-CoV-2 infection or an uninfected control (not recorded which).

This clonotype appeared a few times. This chain's CDR3 is CASSFPPHNEQFF. The CDR3, as DNA: TGTGCCAGCAGCTTCCCTCCCCACAATGAGCAGTTCTTC. The chain is built from TRBV5-4 and TRBJ2-1; D remains unclear. Germline CDR1 SGHNT, CDR2 YYREEE (reference sequence). CDR3 size: 13 residues. Between the trimmed V and J ends, which lost 2 bases and 5 bases, there was a span of 8 bases.

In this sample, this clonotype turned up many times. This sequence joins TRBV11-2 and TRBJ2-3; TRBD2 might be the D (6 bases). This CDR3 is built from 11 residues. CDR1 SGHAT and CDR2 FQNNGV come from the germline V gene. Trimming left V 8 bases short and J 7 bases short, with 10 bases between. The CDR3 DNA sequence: TGTGCCAGCGCCGCGGGGTATACGCAGTATTTT. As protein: CASAAGYTQYF.

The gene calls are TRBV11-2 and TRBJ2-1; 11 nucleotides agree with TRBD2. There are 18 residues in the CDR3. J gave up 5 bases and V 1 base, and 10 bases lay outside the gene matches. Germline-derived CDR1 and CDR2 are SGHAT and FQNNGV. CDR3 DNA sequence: TGTGCCAGCAGCTTAGGTACTAGCGGGAGCCGGAGCCACAATGAGCAGTTCTTC. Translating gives CASSLGTSGSRSHNEQFF.

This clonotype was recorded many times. CDR3 region: CASSVTGGSPLHF. For the CDR3, the DNA is TGTGCCAGCAGCGTGACAGGGGGTTCACCCCTCCACTTT. V gene TRBV5-5 combines with J gene TRBJ1-6, with 9 bases fitting TRBD1. Germline V gene lookup returns CDR1 SGHKS and CDR2 YYEKEE (reference sequence). V lost 4 bases to trimming and J lost 9 bases; unmatched junction nucleotides: 2. The CDR3 covers 13 residues.

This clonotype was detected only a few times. The CDR3 nucleotides read TGCAGTGCGAGCCATCCGGGACAGGGTGACACAGATACGCAGTATTTT. Protein product: CSASHPGQGDTDTQYF. The rearrangement joins TRBV20-1 to TRBJ2-3; the match to TRBD1 covers 9 bases. The germline V gene has CDR1 DFQATT and CDR2 SNEGSKA (reference sequence). This CDR3 is 16 amino acids long. V was pared by 6 bases and J by 2 bases, with 12 bases of the junction left unmatched.

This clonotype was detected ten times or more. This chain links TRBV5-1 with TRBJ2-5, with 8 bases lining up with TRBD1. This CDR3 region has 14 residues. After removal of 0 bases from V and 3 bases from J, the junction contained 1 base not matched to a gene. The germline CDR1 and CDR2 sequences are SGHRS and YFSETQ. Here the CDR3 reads CASSLEGQEETQYF. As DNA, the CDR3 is TGCGCCAGCAGCTTGGAGGGACAGGAAGAGACCCAGTACTTC.

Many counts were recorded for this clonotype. This CDR3 reads CASSPGLAGGPGETQYF. CDR3 DNA: TGTGCCAGCAGCCCCGGACTAGCGGGGGGGCCGGGTGAGACCCAGTACTTC. The chain has TRBV7-8 and TRBJ2-5; TRBD2 matches 15 bases. V dropped 5 bases and J dropped 5; count of bases not matched to a gene: 9. Looked up from germline, CDR1 is SGHVS and CDR2 is FQNEAQ. This CDR3 has 17 residues.

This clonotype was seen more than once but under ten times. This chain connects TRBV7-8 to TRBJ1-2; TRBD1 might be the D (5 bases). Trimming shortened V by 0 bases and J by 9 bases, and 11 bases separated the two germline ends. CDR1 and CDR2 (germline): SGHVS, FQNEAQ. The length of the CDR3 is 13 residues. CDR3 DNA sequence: TGTGCCAGCAGCTTAGCGGGGCAGGGTCGCTACACCTTC. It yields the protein CASSLAGQGRYTF.

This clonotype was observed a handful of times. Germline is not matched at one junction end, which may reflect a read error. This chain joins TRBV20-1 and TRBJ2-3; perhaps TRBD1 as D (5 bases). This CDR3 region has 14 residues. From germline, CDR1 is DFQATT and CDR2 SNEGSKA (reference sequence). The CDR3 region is CCARERGGADTRYF. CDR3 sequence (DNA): TGCTGTGCTAGAGAAAGGGGTGGGGCAGATACGCGGTATTTT.

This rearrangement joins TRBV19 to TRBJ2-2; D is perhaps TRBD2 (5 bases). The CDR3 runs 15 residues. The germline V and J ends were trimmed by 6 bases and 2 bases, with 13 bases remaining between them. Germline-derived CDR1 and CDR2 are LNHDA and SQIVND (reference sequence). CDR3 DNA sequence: TGTGCCAGTAGCAAGCGGCCCCTCAACACCGGGGAGCTGTTTTTT. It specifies CASSKRPLNTGELFF.

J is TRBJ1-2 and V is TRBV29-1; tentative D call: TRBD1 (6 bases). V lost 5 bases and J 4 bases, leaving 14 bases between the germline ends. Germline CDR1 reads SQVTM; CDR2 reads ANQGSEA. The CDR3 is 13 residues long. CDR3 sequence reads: CSVTEGGIYGYTF. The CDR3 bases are TGCAGCGTTACTGAGGGGGGAATCTATGGCTACACCTTC.

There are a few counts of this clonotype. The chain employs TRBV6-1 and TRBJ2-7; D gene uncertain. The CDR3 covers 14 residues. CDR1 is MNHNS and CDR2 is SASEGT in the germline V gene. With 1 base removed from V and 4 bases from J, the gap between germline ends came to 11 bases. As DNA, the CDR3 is TGTGCCAGCAGTGAAGAAGGCAGATATTACGAGCAGTACTTC. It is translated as CASSEEGRYYEQYF.

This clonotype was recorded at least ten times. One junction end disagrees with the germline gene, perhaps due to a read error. The chain's CDR3 is CASSSTSTHF. The CDR3 region has the DNA TGTGCCAGCAGCTCCACCAGCACGCACTTC. The rearrangement uses TRBV7-9 and TRBJ2-5; D gene uncertain. Per the germline V gene, CDR1 is SEHNR and CDR2 is FQNEAQ (reference sequence). This CDR3 has 10 residues. Full variable domain (remainder filled in from reference TRBV7-9 and TRBJ2-5): DTGVSQNPRHKITKRGQNVTFRCDPISEHNRLYWYRQTLGQGPEFLTYFQNEAQLEKSRLLSDRFSAERPKGSFSTLEIQRTEQGDSAMYLCASSSTSTHFGPGTRLLVL.

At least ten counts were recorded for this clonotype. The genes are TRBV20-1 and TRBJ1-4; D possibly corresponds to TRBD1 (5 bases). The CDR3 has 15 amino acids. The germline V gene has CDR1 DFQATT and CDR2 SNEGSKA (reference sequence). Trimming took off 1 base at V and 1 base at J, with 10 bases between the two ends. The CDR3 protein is CSARVLGGTNEKLFF. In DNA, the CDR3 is TGCAGTGCTAGAGTCCTGGGGGGAACTAATGAAAAACTGTTTTTT.

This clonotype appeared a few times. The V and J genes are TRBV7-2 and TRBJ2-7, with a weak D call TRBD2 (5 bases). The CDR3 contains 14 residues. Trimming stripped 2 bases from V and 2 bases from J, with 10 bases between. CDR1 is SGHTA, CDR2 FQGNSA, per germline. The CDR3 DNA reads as TGTGCCAGCAGCTTATGGACTCCCCCCTACGAGCAGTACTTC. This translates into CASSLWTPPYEQYF. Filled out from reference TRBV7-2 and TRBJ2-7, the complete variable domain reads GAGVSQSPSNKVTEKGKDVELRCDPISGHTALYWYRQSLGQGLEFLIYFQGNSAPDKSGLPSDRFSAERTGGSVSTLTIQRTQQEDSAVYLCASSLWTPPYEQYFGPGTRLTVT.

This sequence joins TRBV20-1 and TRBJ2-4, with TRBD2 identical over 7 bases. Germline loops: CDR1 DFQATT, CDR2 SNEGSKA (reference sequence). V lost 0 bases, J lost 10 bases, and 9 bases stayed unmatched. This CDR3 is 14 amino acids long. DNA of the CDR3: TGCAGTGCTAGAGAATCCGGGACTACCTTAATTCAGTACTTC. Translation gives CSARESGTTLIQYF.

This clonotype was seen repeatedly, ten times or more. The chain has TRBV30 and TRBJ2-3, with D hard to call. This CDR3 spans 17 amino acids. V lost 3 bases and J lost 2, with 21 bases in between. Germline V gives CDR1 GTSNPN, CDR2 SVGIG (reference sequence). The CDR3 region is CAWRPGYDGDSTDTQYF. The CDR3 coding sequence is TGTGCCTGGAGACCCGGGTACGATGGGGATTCCACAGATACGCAGTATTTT.

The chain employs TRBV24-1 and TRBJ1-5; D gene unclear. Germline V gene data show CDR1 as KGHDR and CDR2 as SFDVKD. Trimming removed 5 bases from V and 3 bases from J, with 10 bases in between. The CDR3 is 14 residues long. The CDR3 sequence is CATSGTGYNQPQHF. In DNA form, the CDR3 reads TGTGCCACCAGTGGAACGGGATACAATCAGCCCCAGCATTTT.

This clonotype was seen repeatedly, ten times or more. The CDR3 DNA follows: TGTGCCTGGAAGCAGGGAGTCTCACCCCTCCACTTT. It codes for CAWKQGVSPLHF. This sequence joins TRBV30 and TRBJ1-6; D might be TRBD1 (5 bases). This CDR3 is built from 12 residues. Germline V gene data show CDR1 as GTSNPN and CDR2 as SVGIG (reference sequence). V dropped 4 bases and J dropped 10 bases, with 11 bases sitting between them.

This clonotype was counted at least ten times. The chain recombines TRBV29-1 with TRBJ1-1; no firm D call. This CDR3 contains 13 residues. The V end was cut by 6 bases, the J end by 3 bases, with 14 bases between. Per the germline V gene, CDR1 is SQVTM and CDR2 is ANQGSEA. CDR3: CSVWSLRDTEAFF. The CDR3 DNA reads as TGCAGCGTCTGGAGCTTGCGGGACACTGAAGCTTTCTTT.

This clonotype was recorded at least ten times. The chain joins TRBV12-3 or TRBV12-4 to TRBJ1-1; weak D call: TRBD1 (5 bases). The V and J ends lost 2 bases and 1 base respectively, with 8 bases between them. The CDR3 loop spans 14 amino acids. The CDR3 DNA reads TGTGCCAGCAGTTTAAGGACACCGAACACTGAAGCTTTCTTT. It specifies CASSLRTPNTEAFF.

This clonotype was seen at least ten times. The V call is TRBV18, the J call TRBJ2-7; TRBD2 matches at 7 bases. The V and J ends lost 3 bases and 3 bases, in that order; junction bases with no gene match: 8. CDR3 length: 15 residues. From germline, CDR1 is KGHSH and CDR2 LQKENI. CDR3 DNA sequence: TGTGCCAGCTCACCCTTTAGCGGGCTGGACTACGAGCAGTACTTC. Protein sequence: CASSPFSGLDYEQYF.

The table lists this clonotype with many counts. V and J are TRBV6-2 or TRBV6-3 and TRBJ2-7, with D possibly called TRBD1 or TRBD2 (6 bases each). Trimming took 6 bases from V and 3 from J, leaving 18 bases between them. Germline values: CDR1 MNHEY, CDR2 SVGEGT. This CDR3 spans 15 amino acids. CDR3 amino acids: CASRTEGGGIYEQYF. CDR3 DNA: TGTGCCAGCAGGACCGAGGGGGGAGGCATCTACGAGCAGTACTTC.

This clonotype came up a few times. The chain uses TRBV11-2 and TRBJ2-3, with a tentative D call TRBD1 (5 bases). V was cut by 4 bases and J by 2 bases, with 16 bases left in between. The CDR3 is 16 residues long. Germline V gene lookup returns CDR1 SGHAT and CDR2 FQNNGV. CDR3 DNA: TGTGCCAGCAGCTCCCAGACAGCCACCGCCACAGATACGCAGTATTTT. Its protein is CASSSQTATATDTQYF.

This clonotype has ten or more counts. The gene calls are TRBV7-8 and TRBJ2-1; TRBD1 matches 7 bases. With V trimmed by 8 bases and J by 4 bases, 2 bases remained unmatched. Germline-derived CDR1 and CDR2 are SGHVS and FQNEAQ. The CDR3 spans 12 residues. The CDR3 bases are TGTGCCAGCTTACAGGGGTACAATGAGCAGTTCTTC. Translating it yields CASLQGYNEQFF.

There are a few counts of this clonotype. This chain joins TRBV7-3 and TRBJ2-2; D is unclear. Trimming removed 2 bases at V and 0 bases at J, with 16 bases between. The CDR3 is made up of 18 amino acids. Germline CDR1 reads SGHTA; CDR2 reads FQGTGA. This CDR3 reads CASSLDNSSPANTGELFF. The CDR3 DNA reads TGTGCCAGCAGCTTAGATAACAGCAGTCCCGCGAACACCGGGGAGCTGTTTTTT.

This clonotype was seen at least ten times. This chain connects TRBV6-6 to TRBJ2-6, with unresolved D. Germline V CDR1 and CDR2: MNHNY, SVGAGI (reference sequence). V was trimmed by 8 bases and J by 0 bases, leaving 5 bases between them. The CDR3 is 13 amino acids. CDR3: CASSGSGANVLTF. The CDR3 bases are TGTGCCAGCTCAGGCTCTGGGGCCAACGTCCTGACTTTC.

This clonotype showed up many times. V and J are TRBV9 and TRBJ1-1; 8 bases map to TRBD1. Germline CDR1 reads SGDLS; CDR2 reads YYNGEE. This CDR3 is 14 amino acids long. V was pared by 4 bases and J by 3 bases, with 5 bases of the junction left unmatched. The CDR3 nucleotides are TGTGCCAGCAGCCCCCGACAGGGGTACACTGAAGCTTTCTTT. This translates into CASSPRQGYTEAFF.

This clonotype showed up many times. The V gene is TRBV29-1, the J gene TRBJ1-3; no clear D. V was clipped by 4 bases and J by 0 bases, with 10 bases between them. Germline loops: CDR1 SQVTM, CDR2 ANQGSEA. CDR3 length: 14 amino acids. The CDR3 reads CSVAPRGSGNTIYF. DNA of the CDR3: TGCAGCGTTGCCCCTCGGGGCTCTGGAAACACCATATATTTT.

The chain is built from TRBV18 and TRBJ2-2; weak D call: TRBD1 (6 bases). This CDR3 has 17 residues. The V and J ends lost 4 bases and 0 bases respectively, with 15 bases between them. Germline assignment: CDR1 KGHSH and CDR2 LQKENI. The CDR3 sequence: CASSQGTSLANTGELFF. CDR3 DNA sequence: TGTGCCAGCTCACAAGGGACATCACTCGCGAACACCGGGGAGCTGTTTTTT.